This T cell receptor beta chain stems from a study of CD4 T cells in relation to SARS-CoV-2 and coronaviruses (dated by TCRdb to about 2021). Concerning the study at large: HLA restriction was mapped for shared crossreactive spike epitopes using patient-derived lymphoblastoid cell lines. The Adaptive Biotechnologies TCR-sequencing kit was used to sequence samples from a few pre-COVID donors and the naive versus memory experiments, while other data came from Illumina-based sequencing. A different TCR-beta assay, based on Illumina, was used to sequence expansion assays from other donors in the study. At the level of individual TCR clonotypes, the study evaluated whether memory CD4+ T cells crossreact between the spike proteins of SARS-CoV-2 and those of common cold coronaviruses.

Results the study describes overall, beyond this receptor: No donor contributed both pre-pandemic and post-infection samples, which limited tracing the source of pre-existing responses. Significantly weaker SARS-CoV-2-driven expansion was shown by crossreactive clones than by monoreactive clones, consistent with antigenic imprinting. Around three fifths of donors had memory CD4+ clonotypes that crossrecognized SARS-CoV-2 and at least one common cold coronavirus spike. Sequencing naive versus memory cells indicated that the assay picks up memory recall responses, not primary responses primed during culture. Since the crossreactivity analysis centred on spike protein, crossreactivity against other viral proteins was not assessed. The study was constrained by small numbers of patients and of tested TCRs.

Worth noting for this clone: Its binding antigen is unknown. Base qualities are not at hand, and no much larger clone is one base apart.

CD4+ T cells from unexposed donors were collected before the COVID-19 pandemic (2011-2018). Naive and memory CD4+ T cells were separated from cryopreserved PBMCs by CD4 enrichment followed by EasySep naive CD4+ T cell enrichment. The leukapheresis product used for the unexposed donors was purchased from a commercial source. Ficoll-Paque PLUS gradient centrifugation was used to isolate PBMCs from leukapheresis product or whole blood. PBMCs were either used fresh in the expansion assay or cryopreserved at -140 degrees C. The QIAamp Micro DNA Kit was used to extract genomic DNA from the CD4+ T cells. Deep-resolution immunoSEQ TCR-beta sequencing was performed on DNA from uncultured naive and memory CD4+ T cells. In the paper's pipeline: During preprocessing, nonproductive sequences were removed, as were CDR3s that did not start with C, did not end with F or W, or were shorter than 7 amino acids. Cultured and uncultured naive and memory CD4+ repertoires were searched for CDR3s previously identified as spike- and CEF-reactive. Pairwise Levenshtein distance, computed with the stringdist R package after three terminal residues were trimmed from each end, was used as the measure of CDR3 homology. This immuneACCESS table, as held by TCRdb, lists in-frame sequences with V and J called but not all clones. Of the missing ones, under half trace to an unresolved V gene in checked studies; the others have no known cause. V, J and clone size derive from that table, while D and trimming were established from the DNA sequence. The sample table records just under 65,000 clones; about 94% of these occur just once. 0.14% of the sample goes to the ten largest clones.

The sequenced sample consisted of naive CD4+ T cells from PBMCs. The cell subset or site label for this specimen denotes: naive CD4+ T cells isolated by negative enrichment. The receptor's source is a human donor in good health.

This receptor has the CDR3 CASRRGQGDNSPLHF. The base sequence is TGTGCCAGCAGAAGGGGACAGGGTGACAATTCACCCCTCCACTTT. The rearrangement combines TRBV5-4 with TRBJ1-6; TRBD1 lines up with 9 middle nucleotides. CDR1 SGHNT and CDR2 YYREEE are derived from the germline V gene (reference sequence). From the cysteine through the phenylalanine, the CDR3 covers 15 amino acids. The entry retains the CDR3 DNA only, 45 bases that are in frame from base 1. Germline trimming amounts to 5 bases on V and 7 bases on J, with 7 as the count of junction bases outside the gene matches.